This TCR beta chain emerged from a study of blood T cell repertoires in COVID-19. Original handling: Amplification from reference gene primers served as the basis for estimated nucleated cell counts. TCRdb's table, derived via immunoSEQ multiplex PCR, lists solely in-frame clones and lacks some. Clone size and the V and J calls come from that table; the DNA yielded D and trimming. The data show about 180,000 clones, 70% to 90% seen once. This clone was observed once. This TCR was recovered from a man aged 35 to 55 with active or convalescent COVID-19. Sequenced sample: peripheral blood.

For the CDR3, the DNA is TGTGCCAGTAGTTCGTGGTTGAGACAGCGGAACACTGAAGCTTTCTTT. Encoded protein: CASSSWLRQRNTEAFF. This chain links TRBV19 with TRBJ1-1, with a possible D match to TRBD1 (5 bases). Trimming took 5 bases from V and 1 from J, leaving 17 bases between them. This CDR3 has 16 residues. From germline, CDR1 is LNHDA and CDR2 SQIVND (reference sequence). Drawing the rest from reference TRBV19 and TRBJ1-1, the complete variable domain is DGGITQSPKYLFRKEGQNVTLSCEQNLNHDAMYWYRQDPGQGLRLIYYSQIVNDFQKGDIAEGYSVSREKKESFPLTVTSAQKNPTAFYLCASSSWLRQRNTEAFFGQGTRLTVV.